This passage covers 19 T cell receptor beta chains from one sample sequenced in a study of blood T cell repertoires in COVID-19. TCRdb's table, derived via immunoSEQ multiplex PCR, lists solely in-frame clones and lacks some. The sample has about 220,000 clones; roughly 84% are singletons. Material for sequencing was peripheral blood. These receptors came from a woman of 80 years or more with acute or convalescent COVID-19.

The chain joins TRBV27 to TRBJ1-2; 9 bases are a match to TRBD1. The CDR3 is made up of 15 amino acids. After removal of 0 bases from V and 7 bases from J, the junction contained 6 bases not matched to a gene. In germline, CDR1 is MNHEY, CDR2 SMNVEV (reference sequence). The CDR3 region is CASSLSWDRAAGYTF. The CDR3 DNA sequence: TGTGCCAGCAGTTTATCGTGGGACAGGGCGGCTGGCTACACCTTC.

The rearrangement uses TRBV4-2 and TRBJ1-2; weak D call: TRBD1 (6 bases). Trimming cost V 0 bases and J 4 bases, with 9 bases left between them. The length of the CDR3 is 14 residues. Germline assignment: CDR1 LGHNA and CDR2 YNFKEQ. CDR3 loop: CASSQELGAYGYTF. The CDR3 DNA sequence: TGTGCCAGCAGCCAAGAGTTGGGGGCCTATGGCTACACCTTC.

The chain joins TRBV15 to TRBJ1-5; D is uncertain. Germline assignment: CDR1 LNHNV and CDR2 YYDKDF (reference sequence). V gave up 0 bases and J gave up 12 bases, with 9 bases separating them. The CDR3 has 12 residues. The CDR3 sequence: CATSRERGFQHF. In DNA form, the CDR3 reads TGTGCCACCAGCAGAGAGAGAGGGTTCCAGCATTTT.

In this sample, this clone turned up a few times. Here the CDR3 DNA reads TGTGCCAGCAACCCGCGGTGGATCACAGATACGCAGTATTTT. Its protein product is CASNPRWITDTQYF. This chain links TRBV7-9 with TRBJ2-3; D ambiguous. Germline V lookup: CDR1 SEHNR, CDR2 FQNEAQ (reference sequence). CDR3 length: 14 amino acids. Trimming took off 7 bases at V and 2 bases at J, with 13 bases between the two ends.

This clone has more than one count but fewer than ten. The rearrangement links TRBV3-1 (or the pseudogene TRBV3-2) to TRBJ1-5, with D tentatively TRBD1 (5 bases). The germline CDR1 and CDR2 sequences are LGHDT and YNNKEL (reference sequence). The CDR3 is 16 residues long. V was cut by 4 bases and J by 3 bases, with 16 bases left in between. The CDR3 is CASSPGGGRNNQPQHF. The DNA for the CDR3 is TGTGCCAGCAGCCCCGGGGGAGGGAGGAACAATCAGCCCCAGCATTTT.

Notes on this clone: Germline and junction disagree at one end, which may indicate a read error. This sequence joins TRBV6-6 and TRBJ1-1; the match to TRBD1 covers 7 bases. In germline, CDR1 is MNHNY, CDR2 SVGAGI (reference sequence). The CDR3 length is 15 residues. The CDR3 DNA reads as TGTGCCGGCAGACCAGGGGGTGGCGAGAACACTGAAGCTTTCTTT. It encodes CAGRPGGGENTEAFF.

The V gene is TRBV9, the J gene TRBJ2-3, with TRBD1 identical over 9 bases. In germline, CDR1 is SGDLS, CDR2 YYNGEE. Unmatched junction bases numbered 9, after V lost 4 bases and J lost 3 bases. This CDR3 contains 16 residues. The CDR3 sequence is CASSPPGTGRTDTQYF. CDR3 coding DNA: TGTGCCAGCAGCCCTCCCGGGACAGGGAGGACAGATACGCAGTATTTT.

This chain joins TRBV4-1 and TRBJ1-4, with D maybe TRBD1 (6 bases). The ends were cut back, 4 bases at V and 0 bases at J, with 12 bases in the middle. CDR1 MGHRA and CDR2 YSYEKL come from the germline V gene. This CDR3 is 16 amino acids long. The CDR3: CASSPRQAPTNEKLFF. CDR3 sequence (DNA): TGCGCCAGCAGCCCCCGACAGGCTCCAACTAATGAAAAACTGTTTTTT.

V usage is TRBV7-9 and J usage is TRBJ2-3; 10 bases are shared with TRBD2. The V gene's germline CDR1 is SEHNR and CDR2 FQNEAQ (reference sequence). The CDR3 is 15 amino acids. V shed 5 bases and J 4 bases; nucleotides not matched to a gene: 6. CDR3 sequence (DNA): TGTGCCAGCAGCCTCGCCAGCGGGGGGGCAGATACGCAGTATTTT. It is translated as CASSLASGGADTQYF.

The chain is built from TRBV29-1 and TRBJ1-1; 7 nucleotides agree with TRBD1. The CDR3 runs to 14 residues. CDR1 is SQVTM and CDR2 is ANQGSEA in the germline V gene. Germline trimming cut 6 bases from V and 1 base from J; bases unmatched to any gene: 8. The DNA of the CDR3 is TGCAGCGTATCCACAGGGGCCCAGAACACTGAAGCTTTCTTT. It translates to CSVSTGAQNTEAFF.

The chain uses TRBV11-3 and TRBJ1-2, with D hard to call. This CDR3 contains 17 residues. V was trimmed by 4 bases and J by 1 base, leaving 19 bases between them. Germline V gives CDR1 SGHNT, CDR2 YENEEA. The CDR3 spells CASSSSGWGGVNYGYTF. In DNA form, the CDR3 reads TGTGCCAGCAGCTCTAGCGGGTGGGGAGGCGTTAACTATGGCTACACCTTC.

V gene TRBV7-9 combines with J gene TRBJ1-3; 9 bases match TRBD1. CDR1 and CDR2 from the germline V gene are SEHNR and FQNEAQ (reference sequence). This CDR3 region has 15 residues. J gave up 4 bases and V 1 base, and 2 bases lay outside the gene matches. CDR3 in DNA: TGTGCCAGCAGCTTAGGGACAGGGGCCGGAAACACCATATATTTT. Its protein product is CASSLGTGAGNTIYF.

This sequence joins TRBV7-2 and TRBJ2-7; TRBD1 aligns across 7 bases. The CDR3 is made up of 14 amino acids. V was clipped by 1 base and J by 3 bases; unmatched bases: 3. The germline gives CDR1 SGHTA, CDR2 FQGNSA. The CDR3 sequence is CASSLVGTVYEQYF. As DNA, the CDR3 is TGTGCCAGCAGCTTAGTTGGGACAGTCTACGAGCAGTACTTC.

The chain has TRBV7-9 and TRBJ2-1, with no clear D. The CDR3 runs to 15 residues. Trimming left V 0 bases short and J 13 bases short, with 19 bases between. Germline V CDR1 and CDR2: SEHNR, FQNEAQ (reference sequence). The CDR3 spells CASSLARGQLVDQFF. The CDR3 DNA follows: TGTGCCAGCAGCTTAGCGCGAGGTCAACTGGTTGATCAGTTCTTC.

This sequence joins TRBV7-2 and TRBJ1-2, with TRBD1 matching 8 bases. Germline CDR1 is SGHTA and CDR2 is FQGNSA. The CDR3 totals 15 residues. The junction had 11 bases not matched to a gene; V was cut back by 5 bases and J by 6 bases. For the CDR3, the DNA is TGTGCCAGCAGCCTATACGGACAGGGAAGTAATGGCTACACCTTC. This codes for CASSLYGQGSNGYTF.

V is TRBV3-1 (or the pseudogene TRBV3-2) and J is TRBJ2-2; TRBD2 aligns across 7 bases. After removal of 4 bases from V and 7 bases from J, the junction contained 9 bases not matched to a gene. Per germline, CDR1 LGHDT and CDR2 YNNKEL (reference sequence). The CDR3 runs to 15 residues. The CDR3 bases are TGTGCCAGCAGCCGCAGGGAGGGTCTTAGCGGGGAGCTGTTTTTT. This sequence encodes CASSRREGLSGELFF.

V gene TRBV3-1 (or the pseudogene TRBV3-2) combines with J gene TRBJ1-2; weak D call: TRBD1 (5 bases). From germline, CDR1 is LGHDT and CDR2 YNNKEL (reference sequence). V was cut by 4 bases and J by 2 bases, with 11 bases left in between. The CDR3 is made up of 14 amino acids. This chain's CDR3 is CASSPKTANYGYTF. As DNA, the CDR3 is TGTGCCAGCAGCCCAAAGACAGCCAACTATGGCTACACCTTC.

The rearrangement joins TRBV19 to TRBJ1-1; D gene ambiguous. The CDR3 extends over 15 amino acids. Looked up from germline, CDR1 is LNHDA and CDR2 is SQIVND (reference sequence). The V end lost 1 base, the J end lost 2 bases, and 11 bases lay between the germline ends. The CDR3 region has the DNA TGTGCCAGTAGTATAGGAGGTTTGGCCAACACTGAAGCTTTCTTT. The encoded protein is CASSIGGLANTEAFF.

This chain links TRBV7-8 with TRBJ1-1; D perhaps matches TRBD1 (5 bases). V lost 5 bases, J lost 1 base, and 11 bases lay in between. Germline V gene sequence: CDR1 SGHVS, CDR2 FQNEAQ. CDR3 length equals 14 residues. The CDR3 sequence is CASSQDTRNTEAFF. For the CDR3, the DNA is TGTGCCAGCAGCCAGGACACCCGGAACACTGAAGCTTTCTTT.